The T cell receptor beta chain described here comes from a study of cytomegalovirus exposure and HLA in healthy donors. Study background: As released early, the data held about 85 million unique TCRs from HLA-typed donors. General observations from the study: Productive rates of about 90% or about 30% were seen for most TCR beta V segments in an earlier analysis. A later analysis showed that HLA-associated TCR beta chains had undergone more clonal expansion than equally common others. TCR beta sequences reportedly predicted the HLA-A and HLA-B alleles of most subjects accurately.

Comments on this clone: Its specificity is not known.

Both 60 Vbeta primers and 13 Jbeta primers went into the PCR. Method: immunoSEQ multiplex PCR; TCRdb's copy keeps in-frame clones and lacks some. The sample records some 190,000 clones, 76% being singletons. CDR1 is WNHNN and CDR2 is SYGVQD in the germline V gene (reference sequence). With 5 bases removed from V and 1 base from J, the gap between germline ends came to 5 bases. There are 13 residues in the CDR3. This chain connects TRBV10-1 to TRBJ2-2; D possibly corresponds to TRBD1 (5 bases). Sequencing was done on a sample of PBMCs. This clonotype originated in a woman aged 25-40 years in good health and CMV-seropositive. The CDR3 reads CASSTGNTGELFF. As DNA, the CDR3 is TGCGCCAGCAGTACAGGGAACACCGGGGAGCTGTTTTTT.